The TCR beta chain under discussion was sequenced for a study of blood T cell repertoires in COVID-19. At the level of the study: The United States, Italy and Spain were the sources of the acute and convalescent COVID-19 samples.

Some clones are missing from TCRdb's copy, which holds only in-frame ones; the method was immunoSEQ multiplex PCR. The sample yields roughly 94,000 clones, more than 65% seen once. Sequences were obtained from peripheral blood. This sequence originates from a man aged 60-69 years with acute or convalescent COVID-19.

CDR3 nucleotide sequence: TGTGCCAGCAGCCAAGAGCCAGGGGGCCATGGCTACACCTTC. The encoded protein is CASSQEPGGHGYTF. This rearrangement joins TRBV3-1 (or the pseudogene TRBV3-2) to TRBJ1-2; 8 nucleotides line up with TRBD1. This CDR3 contains 14 residues. V dropped 0 bases and J dropped 6; count of bases not matched to a gene: 3. Germline CDR1 reads LGHDT; CDR2 reads YNNKEL (reference sequence).